This is a list of T cell receptor beta chains from one sample in a study of T-cell memory formation after mild COVID-19. TCRdb re-called the 5' RACE reads with MiXCR, one entry per CDR3 protein. The sample holds approximately 410,000 distinct CDR3 sequences, roughly a quarter seen once. The sequenced sample consisted of PBMCs or a T cell subset sorted from them (not recorded which). The receptor source for this set is an adult woman who had mild COVID-19 (a few samples of this study predate the infection). Cell type and time point are not known. CDR3s include the opening cysteine and the closing phenylalanine or tryptophan. The order of the fields is D gene, J gene, V gene, clone size, CDR3 DNA, CDR3 protein. The D gene is left open where the match is weak. Expanded clones get a size class; other rows say once, few or many, or leave the size out.

>TRBD2|TRBJ2-7|TRBV7-2|many
TGTGCCAGCAGCTTATACAGCGGGGGATCCTACGAGCAGTACTTC
CASSLYSGGSYEQYF
>-|TRBJ2-2|TRBV29-1|-
TGCAGCGTTGTGGAGCGGAGCTACACCGGGGAGCTGTTTTTT
CSVVERSYTGELFF
>-|TRBJ1-4|TRBV6-5|few
TGTGCCAGCAGTTACTCGACGTCGGAAAAACTGTTTTTT
CASSYSTSEKLFF
>-|TRBJ2-7|TRBV6-5|few
TGTGCCAGCAGTTACAAGTCCAATCAGTACGAGCAGTACTTC
CASSYKSNQYEQYF
>-|TRBJ2-1|TRBV29-1|few
TGCAGCGTTGAAGGAGGGGTCCCTGCGTTCTTC
CSVEGGVPAFF
>-|TRBJ2-5|TRBV4-3|-
TGCGCCAGCAGCCCTGAGACAGGGAGGCCAGAGACCCAGTACTTC
CASSPETGRPETQYF
>TRBD1|TRBJ2-5|TRBV7-8|-
TGTGCCAGCAGCAAGGGACAGGCGGCCGAGCGAGGAGAGACCCAGTACTTC
CASSKGQAAERGETQYF
>TRBD2|TRBJ2-1|TRBV5-1|many
TGCGCCAGCAGCTTAGCGGGGGGGTCGAGTGAGCAGTTCTTC
CASSLAGGSSEQFF
>-|TRBJ2-2|TRBV12-3/TRBV12-4|many
TGTGCCAGCAGTGCGAACACCGGGGAGCTGTTTTTT
CASSANTGELFF
>-|TRBJ2-7|TRBV5-6|few
TGTGCCAGCAGCCTGGACCCTACTAGGCTTTACGAGCAGTACTTC
CASSLDPTRLYEQYF
>-|TRBJ2-3|TRBV6-2/TRBV6-3|-
TGTGCCAGCAGCTGGGATGGCGGCACAGATACGCAGTATTTT
CASSWDGGTDTQYF
>-|TRBJ2-5|TRBV6-5|-
TGTGCCAGCAGTTACCGCCTCGAGGGAGAGACCCAGTACTTC
CASSYRLEGETQYF
>-|TRBJ2-1|TRBV5-1|many
TGCGCCAGCAGCTTGGCCTTCGGGGAGGGACAGTCCTACAATGAGCAGTTCTTC
CASSLAFGEGQSYNEQFF
>-|TRBJ2-1|TRBV12-3/TRBV12-4|-
TGTGCCAGCAGTTCGCCCGGATCCCAGTTCTTC
CASSSPGSQFF
>TRBD2|TRBJ2-3|TRBV11-2|many
TGTGCCAGCAGCTTAGGTACTAGCGGGTTCACAGATACGCAGTATTTT
CASSLGTSGFTDTQYF
>-|TRBJ2-7|TRBV4-1|-
TGCGCCAGCAGCCTGTCGGGACCGGTGATCTACGAGCAGTACTTC
CASSLSGPVIYEQYF
>-|TRBJ2-4|TRBV24-1|few
TGTGCCACCAGTGATTCGGGACTTCAAAACATTCAGTACTTC
CATSDSGLQNIQYF
>-|TRBJ2-3|TRBV18|many
TGTGCCAGCAGCCCAGCGGGCACAGATACGCAGTATTTT
CASSPAGTDTQYF
>-|TRBJ2-1|TRBV6-5|few
TGTGCCAGCAGTCACGAAAGAGGATCCCTGGGGTTCTTC
CASSHERGSLGFF
>-|TRBJ2-1|TRBV7-3|-
TGTGCCAGCAGCTTAAGTCCCACTAGAGGGTACAATGAGCAGTTCTTC
CASSLSPTRGYNEQFF
>-|TRBJ1-2|TRBV3-1|-
TGTGCCAGCAGCCAAGGCATTCTCCCCTATGGAGGCTACACCTTC
CASSQGILPYGGYTF
>TRBD2|TRBJ2-1|TRBV4-3|few
TGCGCCAGCAGCCAAGATAGACTAGCGAAGTACAATGAGCAGTTCTTC
CASSQDRLAKYNEQFF
>-|TRBJ2-5|TRBV7-9|-
TGTGCCAGCAGCTTAACAGTGCGGATACAAGAGACCCAGTACTTC
CASSLTVRIQETQYF
>TRBD2|TRBJ2-3|TRBV9|few
TGTGCCAGCAGCGTAGCTCACGGGGGGGGAGATACGCAGTATTTT
CASSVAHGGGDTQYF
>TRBD1|TRBJ1-2|TRBV7-2|many
TGTGCCAGCAGCTTAGGATTCAGGGGGCTGCAGTATGGCTACACCTTC
CASSLGFRGLQYGYTF
>TRBD2|TRBJ2-1|TRBV11-3|few
TGTGCCAGCAGCTCCCACGAGACTAGCGGGAGCCATTACAATGAGCAGTTCTTC
CASSSHETSGSHYNEQFF
>-|TRBJ1-1|TRBV7-9|-
TGTGCCAGCAAGGACACCACCAGCGGAAACACTGAAGCTTTCTTT
CASKDTTSGNTEAFF
>-|TRBJ1-3|TRBV11-3|-
TGTGCCAGCAGCAACGGAGCAATCTCTGGAAACACCATATATTTT
CASSNGAISGNTIYF
>-|TRBJ2-1|TRBV7-7|many
TGTGCTAGCAGCCCATCGTTCTTCAATGAGCAGTTCTTC
CASSPSFFNEQFF
>TRBD2|TRBJ2-5|TRBV12-3/TRBV12-4|few
TGTGCCAGCAGTTTTACGGCTAGCGGGGAGACCCAGTACTTC
CASSFTASGETQYF
>-|TRBJ1-2|TRBV6-5|-
TGTGCCAGCAGTTACGACCGTACTCGGTCTAGCTACACCTTC
CASSYDRTRSSYTF
>TRBD2|TRBJ2-5|TRBV9|-
TGTGCCAGCAGCGTAGCAGCGGGGTCCCGGGAGACCCAGTACTTC
CASSVAAGSRETQYF
>TRBD2|TRBJ2-5|TRBV10-3|-
TGTGCCATCAGTGCCTTTAGCGGGAGGGCCGGTGAGACCCAGTACTTC
CAISAFSGRAGETQYF
>TRBD2|TRBJ2-1|TRBV29-1|-
TGCAGCGTTGTCCCAGGACTAGCGGGGGAAAATGAGCAGTTCTTC
CSVVPGLAGENEQFF
>-|TRBJ2-2|TRBV7-6|few
TGTGCCAGCAGCTTCCTAAGCGGGACAGGAATCATCACCGGGGAGCTGTTTTTT
CASSFLSGTGIITGELFF
>-|TRBJ2-6|TRBV20-1|-
TGCAGTGCCTCGCCCTTTTCTGGGGCCAACGTCCTGACTTTC
CSASPFSGANVLTF
>-|TRBJ2-5|TRBV20-1|-
TGCAGTGCTAGAGTACTCGAGACCCAGTACTTC
CSARVLETQYF
>TRBD1|TRBJ2-7|TRBV7-9|-
TGTGCCAGCAGCCCACTGACCGGGACAGGGGACGACGAGCAGTACTTC
CASSPLTGTGDDEQYF
>-|TRBJ1-2|TRBV28|-
TGTGCCAGCAGCTCCACTTGGGGGGCGTCACGTGGCTACACCTTC
CASSSTWGASRGYTF
>-|TRBJ1-3|TRBV7-2|few
TGTGCCAGCAGCCGAGAGGCAGCGGCTGGAAACACCATATATTTT
CASSREAAAGNTIYF
>TRBD1|TRBJ2-7|TRBV15|-
TGTGCCACCAGCATAGAACAGGGGACCGCCTACGAGCAGTACTTC
CATSIEQGTAYEQYF
>-|TRBJ1-2|TRBV18|-
TGTGCCAGCTCACCGAATCAGGGAGTGTCACACTATGGCTACACCTTC
CASSPNQGVSHYGYTF
>TRBD1|TRBJ2-5|TRBV5-1|-
TGCGCCAGCAGCGTCCGGGACAGGGAAGAGACCCAGTACTTC
CASSVRDREETQYF